The entry that follows covers one T cell receptor (beta chain) sequence. Antigen specificity is unknown. This CDR3 contains 16 residues. The germline V gene encodes CDR1 SGHAT and CDR2 FQNNGV. The J segment lost 4 bases and the V segment lost 2 bases, leaving 4 bases of the junction unmatched. Clones were sequenced by immunoSEQ multiplex PCR, and TCRdb holds only the in-frame ones, with some missing. The sample gives under 11,000 clones, more than 55% of which show up once; roughly 9.8% is in the top ten. These data are taken from a study of radiation and T cells in renal cell carcinoma. Regarding the study as a whole: Sampling covered only around 1 g of each tumor. Top 100 clonotypes averaged approximately 50% in irradiated versus about 43% in nephrectomy-only tumors. Dominant CDR3 motifs were more common in irradiated tumors than controls.

Treatment of the sample: treatment-naive control, cytoreductive nephrectomy. The patient's renal cell carcinoma had clear cell pathology. The gene calls are TRBV11-2 and TRBJ2-1, with 11 bases aligning to TRBD2. This sequence was found in a middle-aged man with renal cell carcinoma. This specimen was tumor tissue, taken from a patient whose treatment was nephrectomy without radiotherapy. The CDR3 region has the DNA TGTGCCAGCAGCTTATTAGCGGGAGGGGGGTACAATGAGCAGTTCTTC. Protein: CASSLLAGGGYNEQFF.